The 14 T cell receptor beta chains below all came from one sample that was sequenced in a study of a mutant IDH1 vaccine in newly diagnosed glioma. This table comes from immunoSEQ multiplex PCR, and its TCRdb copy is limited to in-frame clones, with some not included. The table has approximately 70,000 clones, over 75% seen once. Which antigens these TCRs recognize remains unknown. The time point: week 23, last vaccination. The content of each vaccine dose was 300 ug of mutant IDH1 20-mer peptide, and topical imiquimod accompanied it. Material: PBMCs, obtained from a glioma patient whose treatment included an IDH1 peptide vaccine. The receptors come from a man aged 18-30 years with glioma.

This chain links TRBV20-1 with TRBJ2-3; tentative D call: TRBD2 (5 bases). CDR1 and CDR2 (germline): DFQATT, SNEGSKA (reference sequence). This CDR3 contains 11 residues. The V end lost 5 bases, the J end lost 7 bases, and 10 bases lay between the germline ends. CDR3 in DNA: TGCAGTGCTCGGACTGCAAATACGCAGTATTTT. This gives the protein CSARTANTQYF.

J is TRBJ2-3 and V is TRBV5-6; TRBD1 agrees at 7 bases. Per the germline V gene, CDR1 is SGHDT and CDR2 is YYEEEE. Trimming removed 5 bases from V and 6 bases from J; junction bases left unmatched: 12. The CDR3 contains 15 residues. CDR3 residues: CASSTDRRPRDTQYF. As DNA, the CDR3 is TGTGCCAGCAGTACGGACAGGCGACCTCGGGATACGCAGTATTTT.

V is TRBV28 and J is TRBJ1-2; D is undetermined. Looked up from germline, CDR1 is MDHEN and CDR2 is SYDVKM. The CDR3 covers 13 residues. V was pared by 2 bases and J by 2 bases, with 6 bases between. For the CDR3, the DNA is TGTGCCAGCAGTTTAGCTGGGAACTATGGCTACACCTTC. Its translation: CASSLAGNYGYTF.

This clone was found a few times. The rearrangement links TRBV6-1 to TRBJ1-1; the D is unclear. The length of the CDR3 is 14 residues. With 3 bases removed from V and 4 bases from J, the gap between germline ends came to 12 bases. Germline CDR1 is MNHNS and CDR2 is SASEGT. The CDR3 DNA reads TGTGCCAGCAGTGACATGCGGTGGGGCACTGAAGCTTTCTTT. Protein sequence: CASSDMRWGTEAFF.

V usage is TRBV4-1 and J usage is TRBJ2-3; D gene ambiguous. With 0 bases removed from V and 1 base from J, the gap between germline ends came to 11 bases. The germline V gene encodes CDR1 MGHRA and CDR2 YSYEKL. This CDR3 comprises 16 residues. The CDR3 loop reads CASSQEPPRRTDTQYF. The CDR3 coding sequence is TGCGCCAGCAGCCAAGAACCCCCTAGGCGCACAGATACGCAGTATTTT.

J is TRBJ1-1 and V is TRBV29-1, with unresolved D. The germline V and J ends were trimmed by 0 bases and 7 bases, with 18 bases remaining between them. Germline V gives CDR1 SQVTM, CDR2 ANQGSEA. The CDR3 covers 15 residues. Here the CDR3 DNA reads TGCAGCGTTGAAGATTCTTGGGTGGGAGGGCTTGAAGCTTTCTTT. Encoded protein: CSVEDSWVGGLEAFF. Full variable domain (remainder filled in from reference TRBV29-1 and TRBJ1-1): SAVISQKPSRDICQRGTSLTIQCQVDSQVTMMFWYRQQPGQSLTLIATANQGSEATYESGFVIDKFPISRPNLTFSTLTVSNMSPEDSSIYLCSVEDSWVGGLEAFFGQGTRLTVV.

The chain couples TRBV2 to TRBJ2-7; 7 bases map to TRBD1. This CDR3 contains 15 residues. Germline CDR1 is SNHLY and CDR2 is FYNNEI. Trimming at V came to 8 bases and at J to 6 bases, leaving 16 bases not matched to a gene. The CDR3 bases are TGTGCCAGCTTACCTCAGACAGGGATGGTTGGCGAGCAGTACTTC. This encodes CASLPQTGMVGEQYF.

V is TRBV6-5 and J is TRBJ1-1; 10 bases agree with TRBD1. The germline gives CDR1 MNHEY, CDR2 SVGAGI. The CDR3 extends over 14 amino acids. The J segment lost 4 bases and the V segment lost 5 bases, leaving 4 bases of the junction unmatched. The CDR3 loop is CASSRDRGTTEAFF. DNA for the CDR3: TGTGCCAGCAGTCGGGACAGGGGTACCACTGAAGCTTTCTTT.

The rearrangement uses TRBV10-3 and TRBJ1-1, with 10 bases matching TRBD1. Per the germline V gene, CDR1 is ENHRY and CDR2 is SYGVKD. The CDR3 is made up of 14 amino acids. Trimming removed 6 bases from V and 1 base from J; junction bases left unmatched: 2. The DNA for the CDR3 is TGTGCCATCAGCGGGACAGGGGCGAACACTGAAGCTTTCTTT. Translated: CAISGTGANTEAFF.

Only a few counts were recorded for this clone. In DNA form, the CDR3 reads TGTGCCAGTGGGCGGACTAACTATGGCTACACCTTC. Translating it yields CASGRTNYGYTF. This rearrangement joins TRBV19 to TRBJ1-2; D remains ambiguous. The germline V gene has CDR1 LNHDA and CDR2 SQIVND (reference sequence). V dropped 8 bases and J dropped 0 bases, with 7 bases sitting between them. The CDR3 runs 12 residues.

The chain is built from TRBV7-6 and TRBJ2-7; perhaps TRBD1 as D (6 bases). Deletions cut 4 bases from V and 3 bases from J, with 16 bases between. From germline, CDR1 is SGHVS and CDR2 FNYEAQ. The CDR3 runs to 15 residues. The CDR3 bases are TGTGCCAGCAGCTCCAGACCCCAACAGGGCTACGAGCAGTACTTC. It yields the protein CASSSRPQQGYEQYF.

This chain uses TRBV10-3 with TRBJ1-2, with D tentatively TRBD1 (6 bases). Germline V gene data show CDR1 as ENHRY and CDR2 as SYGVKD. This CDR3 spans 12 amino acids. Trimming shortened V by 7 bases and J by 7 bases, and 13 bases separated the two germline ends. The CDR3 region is CAIMDRGLGYTF. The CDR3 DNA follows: TGTGCCATCATGGATCGGGGGCTTGGCTACACCTTC.

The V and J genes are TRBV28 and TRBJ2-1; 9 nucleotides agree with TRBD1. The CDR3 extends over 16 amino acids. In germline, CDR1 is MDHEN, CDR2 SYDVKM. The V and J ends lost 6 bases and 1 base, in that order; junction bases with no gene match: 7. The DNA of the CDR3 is TGTGCCAGCAGCCCGTCGGGACAGGGTTCCTACAATGAGCAGTTCTTC. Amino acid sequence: CASSPSGQGSYNEQFF. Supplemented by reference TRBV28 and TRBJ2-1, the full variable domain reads DVKVTQSSRYLVKRTGEKVFLECVQDMDHENMFWYRQDPGLGLRLIYFSYDVKMKEKGDIPEGYSVSREKKERFSLILESASTNQTSMYLCASSPSGQGSYNEQFFGPGTRLTVL.

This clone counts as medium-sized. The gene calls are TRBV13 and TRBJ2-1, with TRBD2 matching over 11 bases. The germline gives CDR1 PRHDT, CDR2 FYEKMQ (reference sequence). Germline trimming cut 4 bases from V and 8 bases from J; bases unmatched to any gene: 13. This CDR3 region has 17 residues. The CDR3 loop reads CASSYGVAGGPVDEQFF. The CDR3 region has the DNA TGTGCCAGCAGCTACGGGGTAGCGGGGGGGCCAGTAGATGAGCAGTTCTTC.